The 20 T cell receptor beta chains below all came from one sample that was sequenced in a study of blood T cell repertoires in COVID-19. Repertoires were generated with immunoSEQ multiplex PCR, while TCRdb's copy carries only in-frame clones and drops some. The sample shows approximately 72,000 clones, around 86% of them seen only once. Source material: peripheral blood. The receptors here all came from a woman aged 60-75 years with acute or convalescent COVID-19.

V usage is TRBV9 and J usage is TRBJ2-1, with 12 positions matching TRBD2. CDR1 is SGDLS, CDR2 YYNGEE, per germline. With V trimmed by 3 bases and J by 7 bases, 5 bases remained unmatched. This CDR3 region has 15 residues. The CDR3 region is CASSASGLAGNEQFF. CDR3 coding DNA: TGTGCCAGCAGCGCGAGTGGACTAGCGGGAAATGAGCAGTTCTTC. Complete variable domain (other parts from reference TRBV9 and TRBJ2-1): DSGVTQTPKHLITATGQRVTLRCSPRSGDLSVYWYQQSLDQGLQFLIQYYNGEERAKGNILERFSAQQFPDLHSELNLSSLELGDSALYFCASSASGLAGNEQFFGPGTRLTVL.

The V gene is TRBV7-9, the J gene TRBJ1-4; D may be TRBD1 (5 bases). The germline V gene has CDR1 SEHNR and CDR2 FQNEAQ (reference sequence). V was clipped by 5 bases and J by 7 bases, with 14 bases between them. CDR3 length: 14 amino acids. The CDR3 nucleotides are TGTGCCAGCAGCCCTTTAGGGGATCGTGAAAAACTGTTTTTT. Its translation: CASSPLGDREKLFF.

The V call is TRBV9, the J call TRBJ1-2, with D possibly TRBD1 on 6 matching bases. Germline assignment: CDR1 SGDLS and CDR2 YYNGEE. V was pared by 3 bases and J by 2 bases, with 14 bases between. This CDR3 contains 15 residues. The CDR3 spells CASSALGQGNYGYTF. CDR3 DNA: TGTGCCAGCAGCGCCCTGGGGCAGGGGAACTATGGCTACACCTTC.

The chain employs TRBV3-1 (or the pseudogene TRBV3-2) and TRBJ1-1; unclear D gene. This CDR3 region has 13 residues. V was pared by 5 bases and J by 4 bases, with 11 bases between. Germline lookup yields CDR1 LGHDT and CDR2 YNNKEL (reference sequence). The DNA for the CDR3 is TGTGCCAGCAGCTGGCGACGGGGCACTGAAGCTTTCTTT. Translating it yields CASSWRRGTEAFF.

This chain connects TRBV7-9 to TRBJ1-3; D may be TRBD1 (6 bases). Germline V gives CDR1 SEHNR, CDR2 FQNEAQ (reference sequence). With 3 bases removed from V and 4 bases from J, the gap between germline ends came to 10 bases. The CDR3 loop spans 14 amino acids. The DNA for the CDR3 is TGTGCCAGCAGCTTTCAGGGGATCGGAAACACCATATATTTT. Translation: CASSFQGIGNTIYF.

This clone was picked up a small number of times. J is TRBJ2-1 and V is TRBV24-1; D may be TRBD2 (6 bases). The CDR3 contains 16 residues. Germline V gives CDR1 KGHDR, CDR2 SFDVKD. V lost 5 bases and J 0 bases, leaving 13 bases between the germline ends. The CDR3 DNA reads TGTGCCACCAGTGGTTCCCGGGAGCGCTCCTACAATGAGCAGTTCTTC. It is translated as CATSGSRERSYNEQFF.

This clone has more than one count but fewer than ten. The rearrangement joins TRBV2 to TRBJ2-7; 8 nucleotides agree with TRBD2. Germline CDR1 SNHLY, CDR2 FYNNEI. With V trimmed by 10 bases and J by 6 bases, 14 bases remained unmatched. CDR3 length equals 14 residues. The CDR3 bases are TGTGCCAACAGGGAAACGGGGGGGCATGGCGAGCAGTACTTC. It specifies CANRETGGHGEQYF.

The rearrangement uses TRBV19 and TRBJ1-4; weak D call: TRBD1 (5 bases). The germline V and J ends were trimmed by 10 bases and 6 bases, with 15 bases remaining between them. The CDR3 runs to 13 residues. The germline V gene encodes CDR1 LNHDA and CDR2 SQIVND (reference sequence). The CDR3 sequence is CATSWGGYEKLFF. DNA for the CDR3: TGTGCCACCAGCTGGGGGGGATATGAAAAACTGTTTTTT. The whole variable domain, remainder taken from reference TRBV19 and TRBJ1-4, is DGGITQSPKYLFRKEGQNVTLSCEQNLNHDAMYWYRQDPGQGLRLIYYSQIVNDFQKGDIAEGYSVSREKKESFPLTVTSAQKNPTAFYLCATSWGGYEKLFFGSGTQLSVL.

The CDR3 nucleotides read TGTGCCAGCAGCTTGGCAGGGCGTCAGCCCCAGCATTTT. Translated, it gives CASSLAGRQPQHF. The gene calls are TRBV7-2 and TRBJ1-5; TRBD1 might be the D (5 bases). CDR3 length: 13 amino acids. V was shortened by 3 bases and J by 6 bases, with 9 bases between the two germline ends. Germline CDR1 is SGHTA and CDR2 is FQGNSA.

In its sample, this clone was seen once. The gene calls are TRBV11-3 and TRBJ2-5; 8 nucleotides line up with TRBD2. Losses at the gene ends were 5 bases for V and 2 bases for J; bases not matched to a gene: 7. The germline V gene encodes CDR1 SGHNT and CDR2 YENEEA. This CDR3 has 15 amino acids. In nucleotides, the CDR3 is TGTGCCAGCAGCCTTCATAGCGGGGAGCAAGAGACCCAGTACTTC. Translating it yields CASSLHSGEQETQYF.

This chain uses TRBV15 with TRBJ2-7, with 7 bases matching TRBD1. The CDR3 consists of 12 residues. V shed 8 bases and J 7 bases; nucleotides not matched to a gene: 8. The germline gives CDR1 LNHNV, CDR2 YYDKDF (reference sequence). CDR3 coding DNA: TGTGCCACCGCAGGGGGTATGCGGGAGCAGTACTTC. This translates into CATAGGMREQYF.

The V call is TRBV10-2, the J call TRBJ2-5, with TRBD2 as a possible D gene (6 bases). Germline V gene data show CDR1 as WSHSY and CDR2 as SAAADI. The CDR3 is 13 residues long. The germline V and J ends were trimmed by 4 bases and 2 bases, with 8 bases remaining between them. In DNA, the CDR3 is TGCGCCAGCAGTGCCGGGACTCAAGAGACCCAGTACTTC. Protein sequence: CASSAGTQETQYF.

CDR3 loop: CASSFLGGGQGSETQYF. Here the CDR3 DNA reads TGTGCCAGCAGCTTCCTGGGTGGGGGACAGGGTTCCGAGACCCAGTACTTC. The rearrangement links TRBV7-9 to TRBJ2-5; 9 nucleotides match TRBD1. The V gene's germline CDR1 is SEHNR and CDR2 FQNEAQ (reference sequence). The CDR3 has 17 residues. Trimming removed 3 bases from V and 5 bases from J; junction bases left unmatched: 13.

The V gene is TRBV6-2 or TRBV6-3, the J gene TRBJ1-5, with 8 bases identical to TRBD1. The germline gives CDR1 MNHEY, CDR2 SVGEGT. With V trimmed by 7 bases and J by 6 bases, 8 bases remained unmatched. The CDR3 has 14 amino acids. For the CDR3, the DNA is TGTGCCAGCAACCCAGGACAGGGCTTTCAGCCCCAGCATTTT. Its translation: CASNPGQGFQPQHF.

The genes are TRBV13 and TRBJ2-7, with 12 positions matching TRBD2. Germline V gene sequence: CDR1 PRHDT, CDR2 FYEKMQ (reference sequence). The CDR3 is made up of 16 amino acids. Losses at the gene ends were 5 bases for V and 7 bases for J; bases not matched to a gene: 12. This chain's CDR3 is CASSRKTSGGFGEQYF. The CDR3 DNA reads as TGTGCCAGCAGCCGAAAAACTAGCGGGGGGTTCGGGGAGCAGTACTTC.

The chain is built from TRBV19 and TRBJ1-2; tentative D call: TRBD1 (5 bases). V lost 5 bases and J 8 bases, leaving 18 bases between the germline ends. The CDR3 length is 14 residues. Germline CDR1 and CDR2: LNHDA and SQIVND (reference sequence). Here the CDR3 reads CASSSVLRQKGYTF. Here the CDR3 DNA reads TGTGCCAGTAGTTCGGTTCTCCGACAGAAAGGCTACACCTTC.

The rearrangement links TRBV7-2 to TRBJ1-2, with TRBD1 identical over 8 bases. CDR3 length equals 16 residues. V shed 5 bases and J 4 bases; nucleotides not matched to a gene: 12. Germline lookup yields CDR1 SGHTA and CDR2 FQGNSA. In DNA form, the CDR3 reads TGTGCCAGCAGCCACCGCTCGGGACAGGACACCTATGGCTACACCTTC. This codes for CASSHRSGQDTYGYTF. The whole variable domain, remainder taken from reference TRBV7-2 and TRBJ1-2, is GAGVSQSPSNKVTEKGKDVELRCDPISGHTALYWYRQSLGQGLEFLIYFQGNSAPDKSGLPSDRFSAERTGGSVSTLTIQRTQQEDSAVYLCASSHRSGQDTYGYTFGSGTRLTVV.

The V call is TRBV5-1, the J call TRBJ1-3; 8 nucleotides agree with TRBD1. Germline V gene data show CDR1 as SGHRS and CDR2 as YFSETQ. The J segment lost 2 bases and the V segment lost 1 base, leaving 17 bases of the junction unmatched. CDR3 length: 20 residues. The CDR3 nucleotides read TGCGCCAGCAGCTTGCAAGCCAGGGGGCGCTCCCCCTACCCTGGAAACACCATATATTTT. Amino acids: CASSLQARGRSPYPGNTIYF. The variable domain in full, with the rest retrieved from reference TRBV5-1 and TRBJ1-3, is KAGVTQTPRYLIKTRGQQVTLSCSPISGHRSVSWYQQTPGQGLQFLFEYFSETQRNKGNFPGRFSGRQFSNSRSEMNVSTLELGDSALYLCASSLQARGRSPYPGNTIYFGEGSWLTVV.

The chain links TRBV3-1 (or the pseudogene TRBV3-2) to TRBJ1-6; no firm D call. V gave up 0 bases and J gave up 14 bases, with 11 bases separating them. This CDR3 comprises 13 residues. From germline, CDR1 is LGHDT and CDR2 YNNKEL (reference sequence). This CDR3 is CASSQDGVSALHF. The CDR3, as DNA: TGTGCCAGCAGCCAAGATGGAGTATCGGCCCTCCACTTT.

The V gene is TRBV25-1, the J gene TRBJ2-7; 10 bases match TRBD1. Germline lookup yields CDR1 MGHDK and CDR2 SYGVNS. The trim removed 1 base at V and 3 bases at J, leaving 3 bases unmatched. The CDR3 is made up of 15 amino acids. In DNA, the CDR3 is TGTGCCAGCAGTGAATCCGGGACAGGGGACTACGAGCAGTACTTC. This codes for CASSESGTGDYEQYF.